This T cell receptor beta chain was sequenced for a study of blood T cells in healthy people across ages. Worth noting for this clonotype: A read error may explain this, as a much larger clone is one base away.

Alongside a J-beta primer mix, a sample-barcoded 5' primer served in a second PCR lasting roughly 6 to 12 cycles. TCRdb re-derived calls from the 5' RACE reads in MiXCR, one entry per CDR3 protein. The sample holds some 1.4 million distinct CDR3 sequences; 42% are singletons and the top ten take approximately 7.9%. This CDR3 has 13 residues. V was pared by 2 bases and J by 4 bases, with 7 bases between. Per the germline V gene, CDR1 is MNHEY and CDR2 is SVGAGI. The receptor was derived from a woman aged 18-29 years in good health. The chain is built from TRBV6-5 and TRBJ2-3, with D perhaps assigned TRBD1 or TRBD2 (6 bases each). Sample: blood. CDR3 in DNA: TGTGCCAGCAGTTACGGGGGGCCAGATACGCAGTATTTT. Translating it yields CASSYGGPDTQYF.